The 18 T cell receptor beta chains given below trace back to one sample, sequenced in a study of T cells in Graves' hyperthyroidism and ophthalmopathy. Amplified regions were TCR beta CDR3 sequences from RNA transcripts. When the TCR CDR3 underwent first-round RT-PCR, the HTBI primer set was used. TCRdb ran MiXCR on the multiplex PCR reads and lists one entry per CDR3 protein. The table lists under 400,000 distinct CDR3 sequences, 20% to 30% of them singletons. The source material was blood. The receptors come from a man aged 50 or older with Graves' hyperthyroidism.

This clonotype was observed many times. The genes are TRBV11-1 and TRBJ2-7, with TRBD2 matching over 12 bases. This CDR3 spans 15 amino acids. V dropped 2 bases and J dropped 5; count of bases not matched to a gene: 4. Germline-derived CDR1 and CDR2 are SGHAT and FQDESV (reference sequence). The CDR3 reads CASSLLAGGPDEQYF. The CDR3 region has the DNA TGTGCCAGCAGCTTACTAGCGGGAGGGCCTGACGAGCAGTACTTC. Full variable domain (remainder filled in from reference TRBV11-1 and TRBJ2-7): EAEVAQSPRYKITEKSQAVAFWCDPISGHATLYWYRQILGQGPELLVQFQDESVVDDSQLPKDRFSAERLKGVDSTLKIQPAELGDSAMYLCASSLLAGGPDEQYFGPGTRLTVT.

The table lists this clonotype with many counts. The chain carries TRBV28 and TRBJ1-1, with 9 bases matching TRBD1. The CDR3 contains 14 residues. Trimming took 5 bases from V and 4 from J; bases not matched to a gene: 5. Germline V CDR1 and CDR2: MDHEN, SYDVKM. Written as DNA, the CDR3 is TGTGCCAGCAGTCAGACAGGGGGTAGCACTGAAGCTTTCTTT. Translating it yields CASSQTGGSTEAFF.

At least ten counts were recorded for this clonotype. The chain employs TRBV20-1 and TRBJ2-5; perhaps TRBD1 as D (5 bases). Trimming left V 3 bases short and J 5 bases short, with 7 bases between. CDR3 size: 11 residues. The germline V gene encodes CDR1 DFQATT and CDR2 SNEGSKA (reference sequence). The CDR3 nucleotides are TGCAGTGCTAGTCAGGGCGAGACCCAGTACTTC. Amino acid sequence: CSASQGETQYF.

This clonotype was picked up many times. The chain joins TRBV7-3 to TRBJ2-7; 10 nucleotides match TRBD2. CDR3 length equals 14 residues. With 9 bases clipped from V and 2 bases from J, the junction kept 7 bases outside the gene matches. CDR1 is SGHTA, CDR2 FQGTGA, per germline. The CDR3 sequence: CASGTSESAYEQYF. The CDR3 coding sequence is TGTGCCAGTGGGACTAGCGAAAGCGCCTACGAGCAGTACTTC.

This clonotype has a handful of counts. The chain combines TRBV12-3 or TRBV12-4 with TRBJ2-1; possible D gene TRBD2, 5 bases. V lost 5 bases to trimming and J lost 0 bases, with 14 bases between them. The CDR3 spans 16 residues. The CDR3 reads CASSEMVGSSYNEQFF. The CDR3 DNA follows: TGTGCCAGCAGTGAGATGGTGGGGAGCTCCTACAATGAGCAGTTCTTC.

The J gene is TRBJ1-4, the V gene TRBV11-2, with no clear D. The CDR3 runs 15 residues. V lost 1 base to trimming and J lost 5 bases, with 11 bases between them. CDR1 SGHAT and CDR2 FQNNGV come from the germline V gene. CDR3: CASSLARQDNEKLFF. CDR3 coding DNA: TGTGCCAGCAGCTTAGCGCGGCAGGACAATGAAAAACTGTTTTTT.

A few counts support this clonotype. This sequence joins TRBV28 and TRBJ2-3, with 8 nucleotides matching TRBD2. The trim removed 7 bases at V and 1 base at J, leaving 4 bases unmatched. Germline values: CDR1 MDHEN, CDR2 SYDVKM. The CDR3 has 14 residues. The DNA for the CDR3 is TGTGCCAGCACTGAAGCGGGGGGCACAGATACGCAGTATTTT. It translates to CASTEAGGTDTQYF. The full variable domain, completed using reference TRBV28 and TRBJ2-3, is DVKVTQSSRYLVKRTGEKVFLECVQDMDHENMFWYRQDPGLGLRLIYFSYDVKMKEKGDIPEGYSVSREKKERFSLILESASTNQTSMYLCASTEAGGTDTQYFGPGTRLTVL.

This clonotype was found many times. The V call is TRBV6-1, the J call TRBJ1-5; tentative D call: TRBD1 (6 bases). Trimming pared 5 bases from V and 5 bases from J, leaving 16 bases between. The CDR3 length is 15 residues. Germline CDR1 and CDR2: MNHNS and SASEGT. For the CDR3, the DNA is TGTGCCAGCAGTAACCTCAAGGGGGGCGATCAGCCCCAGCATTTT. It translates to CASSNLKGGDQPQHF.

A few counts support this clonotype. The V call is TRBV2, the J call TRBJ2-1; 10 nucleotides agree with TRBD1. Germline CDR1 and CDR2: SNHLY and FYNNEI. CDR3 length: 14 amino acids. V gave up 7 bases and J gave up 6 bases; unmatched junction bases: 6. The CDR3 DNA sequence: TGTGCCAGCACGGGACAGGGGCAGGGCAATGAGCAGTTCTTC. It encodes CASTGQGQGNEQFF.

In its sample, this clonotype was seen many times. This chain uses TRBV29-1 with TRBJ1-1, with D possibly being TRBD1 (5 bases). Per germline, CDR1 SQVTM and CDR2 ANQGSEA. This CDR3 contains 13 residues. Trimming removed 6 bases at V and 4 bases at J, with 15 bases between. The CDR3 is CSVAREGTTEAFF. The CDR3 bases are TGCAGCGTCGCAAGGGAGGGGACCACTGAAGCTTTCTTT.

V is TRBV12-3 or TRBV12-4 and J is TRBJ2-5, with a weak D call TRBD2 (6 bases). The CDR3 runs 18 residues. V was cut by 0 bases and J by 3 bases, with 20 bases left in between. Here the CDR3 DNA reads TGTGCCAGCAGTTTAGCGTCATTAACCGGGACGGGGGAAGAGACCCAGTACTTC. Translation gives CASSLASLTGTGEETQYF.

This clonotype has a count of ten or more. The chain carries TRBV28 and TRBJ2-1, with 10 bases aligning to TRBD2. Trimming took 6 bases from V and 3 from J; bases not matched to a gene: 5. Germline CDR1 and CDR2: MDHEN and SYDVKM. This CDR3 region has 15 residues. This CDR3 is CASRDTSGIYNEQFF. Written as DNA, the CDR3 is TGTGCCAGCAGGGATACTAGCGGGATCTACAATGAGCAGTTCTTC.

This clonotype was counted at least ten times. The rearrangement links TRBV18 to TRBJ2-5; a possible D gene is TRBD1 (6 bases). The V end lost 3 bases, the J end lost 4 bases, and 9 bases lay between the germline ends. CDR1 and CDR2 from the germline V gene are KGHSH and LQKENI. This CDR3 has 13 amino acids. The CDR3, as DNA: TGTGCCAGCTCACCTGGGGGCAGAGAGACCCAGTACTTC. This encodes CASSPGGRETQYF. Drawing the rest from reference TRBV18 and TRBJ2-5, the complete variable domain is NAGVMQNPRHLVRRRGQEARLRCSPMKGHSHVYWYRQLPEEGLKFMVYLQKENIIDESGMPKERFSAEFPKEGPSILRIQQVVRGDSAAYFCASSPGGRETQYFGPGTRLLVL.

The chain combines TRBV4-1 with TRBJ1-4; 8 bases map to TRBD1. Trimming took 0 bases from V and 4 from J; bases not matched to a gene: 4. Germline V lookup: CDR1 MGHRA, CDR2 YSYEKL. This CDR3 is built from 16 residues. This chain's CDR3 is CASSQDAGGVNEKLFF. Written as DNA, the CDR3 is TGCGCCAGCAGCCAAGACGCAGGGGGCGTTAATGAAAAACTGTTTTTT.

The sample holds many counts of this clonotype. The rearrangement links TRBV7-6 to TRBJ2-3, with no clear D. The CDR3 has 12 residues. Germline V gives CDR1 SGHVS, CDR2 FNYEAQ. The V gene lost 2 bases and the J gene lost 5 bases, with 5 bases spanning the gap. CDR3 sequence (DNA): TGTGCCAGCAGCTTAAAGGGAGATACGCAGTATTTT. It codes for CASSLKGDTQYF.

This clonotype was picked up a small number of times. The chain joins TRBV29-1 to TRBJ2-1; tentatively, D is TRBD1 (5 bases). The CDR3 consists of 12 residues. The germline V gene encodes CDR1 SQVTM and CDR2 ANQGSEA. V gave up 2 bases and J gave up 9 bases, with 11 bases separating them. The CDR3 bases are TGCAGCGTTGAAACGGACAAGGCTGAGCAGTTCTTC. It specifies CSVETDKAEQFF.

This clonotype was found once. A read error may account for a junction end that differs from germline. This chain connects TRBV12-3 or TRBV12-4 to TRBJ2-2, with D possibly being TRBD1 (6 bases). The CDR3 is 14 residues long. DNA of the CDR3: TGTGCCACCAGTTACTCACAGGGCTCCGGGGAGCGGTTTTTT. Its translation is CATSYSQGSGERFF.

This clonotype occurred many times. The chain employs TRBV6-1 and TRBJ2-7; D may be TRBD2 (5 bases). CDR3 length: 14 residues. V was clipped by 9 bases and J by 7 bases, with 22 bases between them. Germline assignment: CDR1 MNHNS and CDR2 SASEGT. The CDR3 sequence is CASRTPSGAREQYF. CDR3 DNA: TGTGCCAGTCGGACCCCCAGCGGTGCTAGGGAGCAGTACTTC.